This T cell receptor (beta chain) was identified during a study of early T cells in non-severe SARS-CoV-2 infection. Trimming at V came to 6 bases and at J to 12 bases, leaving 11 bases not matched to a gene. This CDR3 has 12 residues. CDR1 and CDR2 from the germline V gene are DFQATT and SNEGSKA (reference sequence). Using its own MiXCR run on the 5' RACE reads, TCRdb lists one record per CDR3 protein. The sample has some 40,000 distinct CDR3 sequences; over 9% are singletons. The TCR was taken from an adult who was a healthcare worker with PCR-confirmed SARS-CoV-2 infection or an uninfected control (not recorded which). Specimen: whole blood. The rearrangement links TRBV20-1 to TRBJ1-1; 9 bases agree with TRBD1. DNA of the CDR3: TGCAGTGCACGAGAGGGACAGGGTATGACTTTCTTT. This encodes CSAREGQGMTFF.